These 25 T cell receptor beta chains originate from one sample sequenced in a study of T cells in Graves' hyperthyroidism and ophthalmopathy. From RNA transcripts, TCR beta CDR3 regions were amplified. Researchers ran a first-round RT-PCR on the TCR CDR3 using the HTBI primer set. MiXCR, applied by TCRdb to the multiplex PCR reads, yields one record per CDR3 protein. The repertoire holds about 290,000 distinct CDR3 sequences, 13% seen once, with around 7.9% in the top ten. The sequencing input was blood. The receptors derive from a woman in her twenties or thirties with Graves' hyperthyroidism that later progressed to Graves' ophthalmopathy.

This clonotype was picked up many times. The chain has TRBV12-3 or TRBV12-4 and TRBJ2-2; 8 bases line up with TRBD2. With V trimmed by 7 bases and J by 6 bases, 16 bases remained unmatched. The CDR3 runs 17 residues. CDR3 residues: CASTERGRASEAGELFF. CDR3 nucleotides: TGTGCCAGCACCGAGCGGGGGAGGGCCTCCGAGGCCGGGGAGCTGTTTTTT.

This clonotype was counted many times. The rearrangement joins TRBV11-3 to TRBJ2-1; unclear D gene. V was trimmed by 1 base and J by 6 bases, leaving 13 bases between them. This CDR3 contains 15 residues. Germline assignment: CDR1 SGHNT and CDR2 YENEEA. CDR3 nucleotide sequence: TGTGCCAGCAGCTTAGGTCTTGCCATGATCAATGAGCAGTTCTTC. Translating it yields CASSLGLAMINEQFF.

This clonotype showed up many times. The chain joins TRBV5-1 to TRBJ2-3; 8 bases match TRBD2. With 3 bases clipped from V and 5 bases from J, the junction kept 5 bases outside the gene matches. Germline V gives CDR1 SGHRS, CDR2 YFSETQ. The CDR3 consists of 14 residues. CDR3 sequence reads: CASSSGGAGDTQYF. The DNA for the CDR3 is TGCGCCAGCAGCTCCGGGGGGGCGGGAGATACGCAGTATTTT.

J is TRBJ2-5 and V is TRBV15, with D perhaps given as TRBD1 or TRBD2 (5 bases each). V lost 4 bases and J 1 base, leaving 13 bases between the germline ends. The CDR3 loop spans 15 amino acids. Per the germline V gene, CDR1 is LNHNV and CDR2 is YYDKDF (reference sequence). The CDR3 DNA is TGTGCCACCAGCACCCGGGACGGATTCCAAGAGACCCAGTACTTC. Translated, it gives CATSTRDGFQETQYF.

This clonotype appeared many times. The chain employs TRBV19 and TRBJ2-7; 7 positions agree with TRBD1. V lost 5 bases, J lost 1 base, and 8 bases stayed unmatched. This CDR3 has 15 amino acids. Germline lookup yields CDR1 LNHDA and CDR2 SQIVND (reference sequence). DNA for the CDR3: TGTGCCAGTAGTCCCTCGGGACAGCTTTCCTACGAGCAGTACTTC. Translating gives CASSPSGQLSYEQYF.

The chain links TRBV7-8 to TRBJ2-1; 15 nucleotides match TRBD2. V trimming: 3 bases; J trimming: 10 bases; junction bases outside the gene matches: 1. Germline values: CDR1 SGHVS, CDR2 FQNEAQ. This CDR3 is 14 amino acids long. Written as DNA, the CDR3 is TGTGCCAGCAGCTTCGGGACTAGCGGGAGGGAGCAGTTCTTC. Amino acid sequence: CASSFGTSGREQFF.

V is TRBV28 and J is TRBJ1-6, with D hard to call. The germline V gene has CDR1 MDHEN and CDR2 SYDVKM. Trimming left V 3 bases short and J 7 bases short, with 13 bases between. This CDR3 has 15 amino acids. The chain's CDR3 is CASSFLDAGNSPLHF. As DNA, the CDR3 is TGTGCCAGCAGTTTTCTCGACGCGGGAAATTCACCCCTCCACTTT.

This chain joins TRBV30 and TRBJ2-5; possible D gene TRBD2, 6 bases. There are 14 residues in the CDR3. The germline V gene encodes CDR1 GTSNPN and CDR2 SVGIG (reference sequence). V was clipped by 0 bases and J by 5 bases, with 13 bases between them. The CDR3 is CAWSVAAGGETQYF. In DNA, the CDR3 is TGTGCCTGGAGTGTAGCAGCGGGCGGGGAGACCCAGTACTTC.

Only a few counts were recorded for this clonotype. This chain connects TRBV7-9 to TRBJ1-2; no firm D call. V lost 4 bases, J lost 5 bases, and 2 bases lay in between. Germline V lookup: CDR1 SEHNR, CDR2 FQNEAQ (reference sequence). CDR3 length: 10 amino acids. CDR3 coding DNA: TGTGCCAGCAGCTCTTATGGCTACACCTTC. It codes for CASSSYGYTF. The variable domain in full, with the rest retrieved from reference TRBV7-9 and TRBJ1-2, is DTGVSQNPRHKITKRGQNVTFRCDPISEHNRLYWYRQTLGQGPEFLTYFQNEAQLEKSRLLSDRFSAERPKGSFSTLEIQRTEQGDSAMYLCASSSYGYTFGSGTRLTVV.

This clonotype occurred many times. This chain uses TRBV4-3 with TRBJ2-1; the match to TRBD2 covers 10 bases. The CDR3 totals 16 residues. V shed 0 bases, J shed 8 bases, and the junction held 7 bases outside the gene matches. Germline CDR1 reads LGHNA; CDR2 reads YSLEER. CDR3 protein: CASSQDAASGRDEQFF. The CDR3 nucleotides read TGCGCCAGCAGCCAAGATGCGGCTAGCGGGAGAGATGAGCAGTTCTTC.

This clonotype was recorded at least ten times. The chain employs TRBV7-2 and TRBJ2-6; D is possibly TRBD2 (6 bases). Trimming cost V 8 bases and J 0 bases, with 8 bases left between them. The CDR3 covers 14 residues. Germline V lookup: CDR1 SGHTA, CDR2 FQGNSA. The CDR3 loop reads CASLRDSGANVLTF. The CDR3 nucleotides are TGTGCCAGCCTGCGGGACTCTGGGGCCAACGTCCTGACTTTC.

This chain's CDR3 is CASRGGGDAYGYTF. The CDR3 nucleotides are TGTGCCAGCCGCGGGGGGGGGGACGCCTATGGCTACACCTTC. The chain employs TRBV5-5 and TRBJ1-2; TRBD1 is a possible D gene (5 bases). The germline V gene has CDR1 SGHKS and CDR2 YYEKEE (reference sequence). V lost 7 bases, J lost 4 bases, and 17 bases lay in between. The CDR3 spans 14 residues. Complete variable domain (other parts from reference TRBV5-5 and TRBJ1-2): DAGVTQSPTHLIKTRGQQVTLRCSPISGHKSVSWYQQVLGQGPQFIFQYYEKEERGRGNFPDRFSARQFPNYSSELNVNALLLGDSALYLCASRGGGDAYGYTFGSGTRLTVV.

The chain recombines TRBV27 with TRBJ2-5; D unresolved. The CDR3 totals 14 residues. The germline V and J ends were trimmed by 5 bases and 1 base, with 11 bases remaining between them. Germline assignment: CDR1 MNHEY and CDR2 SMNVEV (reference sequence). CDR3 sequence (DNA): TGTGCCAGCAGTCCGAGAGAATTCCAAGAGACCCAGTACTTC. Encoded protein: CASSPREFQETQYF.

The V gene is TRBV6-1, the J gene TRBJ2-3; D uncertain. Between the trimmed V and J ends, which lost 7 bases and 6 bases, there was a span of 14 bases. CDR3 length: 13 amino acids. Looked up from germline, CDR1 is MNHNS and CDR2 is SASEGT. The CDR3 loop reads CASTILMGDTQYF. For the CDR3, the DNA is TGTGCCAGCACCATCTTGATGGGGGATACGCAGTATTTT.

The V and J genes are TRBV12-3 or TRBV12-4 and TRBJ2-3; D may be TRBD1 or TRBD2 (5 bases each). The CDR3 has 18 residues. V lost 4 bases and J lost 0, with 20 bases in between. CDR3: CASSWFGWGRGSTDTQYF. CDR3 nucleotide sequence: TGTGCCAGCAGTTGGTTTGGTTGGGGCCGAGGGAGCACAGATACGCAGTATTTT.

This clonotype came up many times. The chain uses TRBV28 and TRBJ2-3; a weak D match, TRBD1 (6 bases). V was trimmed by 3 bases and J by 4 bases, leaving 20 bases between them. CDR3 length: 17 amino acids. Germline CDR1 reads MDHEN; CDR2 reads SYDVKM. The CDR3 loop is CASSFQPRTGFADTQYF. CDR3 coding DNA: TGTGCCAGCAGTTTCCAGCCTCGTACAGGGTTCGCAGATACGCAGTATTTT. The full variable domain, with the rest looked up from reference TRBV28 and TRBJ2-3, is DVKVTQSSRYLVKRTGEKVFLECVQDMDHENMFWYRQDPGLGLRLIYFSYDVKMKEKGDIPEGYSVSREKKERFSLILESASTNQTSMYLCASSFQPRTGFADTQYFGPGTRLTVL.

The table lists this clonotype with many counts. The rearrangement joins TRBV10-3 to TRBJ2-5; 14 positions agree with TRBD2. J was trimmed by 5 bases and V by 10 bases; bases with no gene match: 9. Per the germline V gene, CDR1 is ENHRY and CDR2 is SYGVKD. This CDR3 has 15 residues. The CDR3 protein is CATLGLAGVGETQYF. CDR3 coding DNA: TGTGCCACCCTGGGACTAGCGGGAGTGGGGGAGACCCAGTACTTC.

V usage is TRBV20-1 and J usage is TRBJ1-6; the match to TRBD1 covers 8 bases. Germline V lookup: CDR1 DFQATT, CDR2 SNEGSKA (reference sequence). Trimming removed 3 bases from V and 10 bases from J; junction bases left unmatched: 11. CDR3 length: 15 amino acids. The CDR3 sequence is CSASLRTGTESPLHF. CDR3 sequence (DNA): TGCAGTGCTAGTCTCCGGACAGGGACTGAGTCACCCCTCCACTTT.

This clonotype appeared a few times. This clone may be a read error of a much larger clone one base away. J is TRBJ2-7 and V is TRBV20-1, with 11 bases fitting TRBD2. The germline V gene encodes CDR1 DFQATT and CDR2 SNEGSKA (reference sequence). This CDR3 region has 14 residues. CDR3 sequence (DNA): TGCGGTGCTAGAGAAGGGACTAGCGGCTACGAGCAGTACTTC. It translates to CGAREGTSGYEQYF.

The chain is built from TRBV9 and TRBJ2-1; TRBD2 is a possible D gene (5 bases). The V and J ends lost 3 bases and 7 bases respectively, with 14 bases between them. Germline lookup yields CDR1 SGDLS and CDR2 YYNGEE. This CDR3 spans 14 amino acids. CDR3 coding DNA: TGTGCCAGCAGCGGGAGCGGTCTAGGGAATGAGCAGTTCTTC. Its translation is CASSGSGLGNEQFF.

Only a few counts were recorded for this clonotype. V gene TRBV4-3 combines with J gene TRBJ1-4, with a tentative D call TRBD1 (6 bases). The CDR3 has 15 residues. Germline assignment: CDR1 LGHNA and CDR2 YSLEER. V was shortened by 3 bases and J by 8 bases, with 16 bases between the two germline ends. The CDR3, as DNA: TGCGCCAGCAGCCACGGGGCAGGGGAGAGCGAAAAACTGTTTTTT. This codes for CASSHGAGESEKLFF.

This clonotype was observed many times. The chain has TRBV20-1 and TRBJ1-4; TRBD1 aligns across 8 bases. CDR3 length equals 14 residues. The V gene's germline CDR1 is DFQATT and CDR2 SNEGSKA (reference sequence). V lost 6 bases to trimming and J lost 1 base; unmatched junction nucleotides: 4. The CDR3 coding sequence is TGCAGTGCAGTTGGACAGGGAACTAATGAAAAACTGTTTTTT. Its translation is CSAVGQGTNEKLFF.

This clonotype was detected many times. The chain joins TRBV28 to TRBJ2-7; no definite D call. Per the germline V gene, CDR1 is MDHEN and CDR2 is SYDVKM. Trimming removed 3 bases from V and 0 bases from J, with 15 bases in between. This CDR3 region has 16 residues. The CDR3 loop reads CASSFQGSDLSYEQYF. For the CDR3, the DNA is TGTGCCAGCAGTTTCCAAGGCAGCGACCTCTCCTACGAGCAGTACTTC.

This clonotype showed up many times. The rearrangement links TRBV9 to TRBJ1-1, with a tentative D call TRBD1 (5 bases). The CDR3 loop spans 13 amino acids. The germline V gene has CDR1 SGDLS and CDR2 YYNGEE. V lost 4 bases, J lost 5 bases, and 12 bases lay in between. The CDR3 sequence: CASSLGDETEAFF. Here the CDR3 DNA reads TGTGCCAGCAGCCTAGGGGACGAAACTGAAGCTTTCTTT.

This clonotype was picked up many times. The chain joins TRBV7-9 to TRBJ2-7; D call uncertain. The V end lost 0 bases, the J end lost 3 bases, and 12 bases lay between the germline ends. This CDR3 is 15 amino acids long. CDR1 and CDR2 (germline): SEHNR, FQNEAQ (reference sequence). The CDR3 spells CASSLARGINYEQYF. The CDR3 region has the DNA TGTGCCAGCAGCTTAGCGCGTGGAATCAACTACGAGCAGTACTTC.